This is a list of T cell receptor beta chains from one sample in a study of identical twins. TCRdb independently ran MiXCR on the 5' RACE reads; one entry per CDR3 protein. The sample lists some 320,000 distinct CDR3 sequences, approximately 13% seen once, with roughly 7% in the top ten. The same specimen was also included in a second study, on yellow fever vaccine responses in identical twins.

The source material was CD8+ T cells sorted from blood. The receptor source for this set is a woman between 18 and 29 years old in good health. CDR3s include the opening cysteine and the closing phenylalanine or tryptophan. Fields, in order: CDR3 DNA, CDR3 protein, clone size, J gene, D gene, V gene. A D gene is named only where the DNA matches it firmly. Only some rows state a clone size, as once, few, many or a class for expanded clones.

CDR3 DNA: TGTGCCATCTGGGAGGGAGGGTCCGCAGATACGCAGTATTTT; CDR3 protein: CAIWEGGSADTQYF; clone size: NA; J gene: TRBJ2-3; D gene: TRBD2; V gene: TRBV10-3
CDR3 DNA: TGTGCCACCACTAGCGGGTATTACACCGGGGAGCTGTTTTTT; CDR3 protein: CATTSGYYTGELFF; clone size: few; J gene: TRBJ2-2; D gene: TRBD2; V gene: TRBV10-3
CDR3 DNA: TGTGCCATCAGTAAAGGTAGCGGGAGTGAAGAGACCCAGTACTTC; CDR3 protein: CAISKGSGSEETQYF; clone size: NA; J gene: TRBJ2-5; D gene: TRBD2; V gene: TRBV10-3
CDR3 DNA: TGCAGTGCTACCGCAGGGGGCCTCTCCTACGAGCAGTACTTC; CDR3 protein: CSATAGGLSYEQYF; clone size: NA; J gene: TRBJ2-7; D gene: TRBD1; V gene: TRBV20-1
CDR3 DNA: TGCAGTGCTAGAGGCGGCAGGGAGACAGATACGCAGTATTTT; CDR3 protein: CSARGGRETDTQYF; clone size: many; J gene: TRBJ2-3; D gene: NA; V gene: TRBV20-1
CDR3 DNA: TGTGCCAGCAGCCTCGGACTAGCGGGAATGAACACCGGGGAGCTGTTTTTT; CDR3 protein: CASSLGLAGMNTGELFF; clone size: few; J gene: TRBJ2-2; D gene: TRBD2; V gene: TRBV11-3
CDR3 DNA: TGCAGTGCTAGCGGCGTTGACGAAAAACTGTTTTTT; CDR3 protein: CSASGVDEKLFF; clone size: NA; J gene: TRBJ1-4; D gene: NA; V gene: TRBV20-1
CDR3 DNA: TGCGCCAGCAGCTTGGGTACTAGGGGGGACAATGAGCAGTTCTTC; CDR3 protein: CASSLGTRGDNEQFF; clone size: few; J gene: TRBJ2-1; D gene: NA; V gene: TRBV5-1
CDR3 DNA: TGCGCCAGCATGACCCTCAGCGGGGGTCCCTACAATGAGCAGTTCTTC; CDR3 protein: CASMTLSGGPYNEQFF; clone size: NA; J gene: TRBJ2-1; D gene: TRBD2; V gene: TRBV10-2
CDR3 DNA: TGTGCCAGCAGGAATGACTGGCGGGAGGGTGGCAGAGATGAGCAGTTCTTC; CDR3 protein: CASRNDWREGGRDEQFF; clone size: NA; J gene: TRBJ2-1; D gene: TRBD2; V gene: TRBV28
CDR3 DNA: TGTGCCTCCCGGGGGGGCACTGAGCAGTTCTTC; CDR3 protein: CASRGGTEQFF; clone size: many; J gene: TRBJ2-1; D gene: TRBD2; V gene: TRBV12-3/TRBV12-4
CDR3 DNA: TGTGCCAGCAGTGGCGGGACAGGGATGAACACTGAAGCTTTCTTT; CDR3 protein: CASSGGTGMNTEAFF; clone size: few; J gene: TRBJ1-1; D gene: TRBD1; V gene: TRBV27
CDR3 DNA: TGTGCCAGCAGCCCAGGGGGGGGACCGCACCCACAGCAGTACTTC; CDR3 protein: CASSPGGGPHPQQYF; clone size: few; J gene: TRBJ2-7; D gene: NA; V gene: TRBV9
CDR3 DNA: TGTGCCAGCAGTCATATCTGGACAATGGGGGGCTTCTACAATGAGCAGTTCTTC; CDR3 protein: CASSHIWTMGGFYNEQFF; clone size: NA; J gene: TRBJ2-1; D gene: NA; V gene: TRBV28
CDR3 DNA: TGCGCCAGCAGCCAAGATCAACAGGGCAAGACTGAAGCTTTCTTT; CDR3 protein: CASSQDQQGKTEAFF; clone size: many; J gene: TRBJ1-1; D gene: NA; V gene: TRBV4-1
CDR3 DNA: TGTGCCAGCAGTGACCCGGGACAGGGAGCAGATACGCAGTATTTT; CDR3 protein: CASSDPGQGADTQYF; clone size: few; J gene: TRBJ2-3; D gene: TRBD1; V gene: TRBV6-4
CDR3 DNA: TGTGCCAGCTCACCCCAAATCGACCGAGCTTCTAACTATGGCTACACCTTC; CDR3 protein: CASSPQIDRASNYGYTF; clone size: few; J gene: TRBJ1-2; D gene: NA; V gene: TRBV18
CDR3 DNA: TGTGCCAGCAGTTTAGTAGGATTCAATGAGCAGTTCTTC; CDR3 protein: CASSLVGFNEQFF; clone size: few; J gene: TRBJ2-1; D gene: NA; V gene: TRBV27
CDR3 DNA: TGTGCCAGCAGGGGACAGGGGTCCGATGAGCAGTTCTTC; CDR3 protein: CASRGQGSDEQFF; clone size: NA; J gene: TRBJ2-1; D gene: TRBD1; V gene: TRBV12-3/TRBV12-4
CDR3 DNA: TGCGCCAGCAGCCAAGAAGGCCGTTCCTACAATGAGCAGTTCTTC; CDR3 protein: CASSQEGRSYNEQFF; clone size: few; J gene: TRBJ2-1; D gene: NA; V gene: TRBV4-1
CDR3 DNA: TGCAGTGCCAGACTGTACAATGAGCAGTTCTTC; CDR3 protein: CSARLYNEQFF; clone size: NA; J gene: TRBJ2-1; D gene: NA; V gene: TRBV20-1
CDR3 DNA: TGTGCCAGCAGTTCCCCTTGGGGGGCGCACCTCAATGAGCAGTTCTTC; CDR3 protein: CASSSPWGAHLNEQFF; clone size: NA; J gene: TRBJ2-1; D gene: NA; V gene: TRBV28
CDR3 DNA: TGTGCCAGCAGCCACGAGGGACAGGGGGTAACTGAAGCTTTCTTT; CDR3 protein: CASSHEGQGVTEAFF; clone size: many; J gene: TRBJ1-1; D gene: TRBD1; V gene: TRBV4-2
CDR3 DNA: TGTGCCAGCAGCCCCCCGGACAGGGGGCTGTTAAGGACAGATACGCAGTATTTT; CDR3 protein: CASSPPDRGLLRTDTQYF; clone size: NA; J gene: TRBJ2-3; D gene: TRBD1; V gene: TRBV7-7
CDR3 DNA: TGTGCCAGCAGCTTACCCCGAGATGCGGGAGACTACACCGGGGAGCTGTTTTTT; CDR3 protein: CASSLPRDAGDYTGELFF; clone size: NA; J gene: TRBJ2-2; D gene: TRBD2; V gene: TRBV11-2
CDR3 DNA: TGCAGTGCTAGAGTACTAGCGGGTTTCAATGAGCAGTTCTTC; CDR3 protein: CSARVLAGFNEQFF; clone size: NA; J gene: TRBJ2-1; D gene: TRBD2; V gene: TRBV20-1
CDR3 DNA: TGTGCTAGTGGGGGAAATGGAGGAAAGGCCTACGAGCAGTACTTC; CDR3 protein: CASGGNGGKAYEQYF; clone size: few; J gene: TRBJ2-7; D gene: NA; V gene: TRBV12-5
CDR3 DNA: TGTGCCAGCAACCCCCGGGACTTCCCCTACGAGCAGTACTTC; CDR3 protein: CASNPRDFPYEQYF; clone size: NA; J gene: TRBJ2-7; D gene: NA; V gene: TRBV27
CDR3 DNA: TGTGCCAGCAGTTGGACAGGGGGTCCCTACGAGCAGTACTTC; CDR3 protein: CASSWTGGPYEQYF; clone size: many; J gene: TRBJ2-7; D gene: TRBD1; V gene: TRBV28
CDR3 DNA: TGCAGCGTTGAAGGGGGGGTCCGCACAGATACGCAGTATTTT; CDR3 protein: CSVEGGVRTDTQYF; clone size: NA; J gene: TRBJ2-3; D gene: NA; V gene: TRBV29-1
CDR3 DNA: TGTGCCAGCAGCGAGGAAGGGGTTTTCGGGGAGCTGTTTTTT; CDR3 protein: CASSEEGVFGELFF; clone size: many; J gene: TRBJ2-2; D gene: NA; V gene: TRBV3-1
CDR3 DNA: TGTGCCAGCAGCTTAGCCCAGGGGGAGACCCAGTACTTC; CDR3 protein: CASSLAQGETQYF; clone size: few; J gene: TRBJ2-5; D gene: NA; V gene: TRBV7-6
CDR3 DNA: TGTGCCACCAGCAGAGGACTTGGTGGGGTGAACACTGAAGCTTTCTTT; CDR3 protein: CATSRGLGGVNTEAFF; clone size: NA; J gene: TRBJ1-1; D gene: NA; V gene: TRBV15
CDR3 DNA: TGTGCTAGTGGTTTGCCCGACAGCAACACTGAAGCTTTCTTT; CDR3 protein: CASGLPDSNTEAFF; clone size: NA; J gene: TRBJ1-1; D gene: NA; V gene: TRBV12-5
CDR3 DNA: TGTGCCAGCAGTTTAGTCAACACCGGGGAGCTGTTTTTT; CDR3 protein: CASSLVNTGELFF; clone size: many; J gene: TRBJ2-2; D gene: NA; V gene: TRBV28
CDR3 DNA: TGCGCCAGCAGCTTGGCGACAGGGAGCATCACCGGGGAGCTGTTTTTT; CDR3 protein: CASSLATGSITGELFF; clone size: few; J gene: TRBJ2-2; D gene: TRBD1; V gene: TRBV5-1